These 24 T cell receptor beta chains share one sample of origin, sequenced in a study of regulatory T cells in long-lasting Graves disease. Library construction for TCR beta used iRepertoire HTBI primers and Arm-PCR of CDR3 regions. Via MiXCR, TCRdb re-called the multiplex PCR reads, giving one row per CDR3 protein. Of roughly 510,000 distinct CDR3 sequences listed, 15% to 20% are singletons. Time point described: newly diagnosed GD, antithyroid drugs for less than 3 months. Following extraction of RNA from PBMCs, that RNA was used to make the TCR library. This same sample was also taken into another study, of T cells in Graves' hyperthyroidism and ophthalmopathy.

Sample: peripheral blood mononuclear cells (PBMCs), taken at new diagnosis, from a patient treated with antithyroid drugs. The receptors were sampled from a young man with Graves disease.

This clonotype was seen a handful of times. The rearrangement links TRBV19 to TRBJ2-1; 8 nucleotides agree with TRBD1. With 7 bases clipped from V and 12 bases from J, the junction kept 5 bases outside the gene matches. Germline-derived CDR1 and CDR2 are LNHDA and SQIVND (reference sequence). CDR3 size: 11 residues. The DNA of the CDR3 is TGTGCCAGTATTACAGGGGGTAGGCAGTTCTTC. It is translated as CASITGGRQFF.

This chain joins TRBV6-1 and TRBJ1-4, with no clear D. This CDR3 contains 13 residues. The V gene's germline CDR1 is MNHNS and CDR2 SASEGT. The V gene lost 6 bases and the J gene lost 5 bases, with 10 bases spanning the gap. The CDR3 bases are TGTGCCAGCAGCCAATACCGCAATGAAAAACTGTTTTTT. This codes for CASSQYRNEKLFF.

This clonotype was seen ten or more times. The chain has TRBV28 and TRBJ2-3; 9 nucleotides match TRBD1. CDR3 size: 15 residues. Per the germline V gene, CDR1 is MDHEN and CDR2 is SYDVKM. The junction had 5 bases not matched to a gene; V was cut back by 5 bases and J by 2 bases. CDR3 sequence: CASSTGQGSTDTQYF. Written as DNA, the CDR3 is TGTGCCAGCAGTACGGGACAGGGTTCCACAGATACGCAGTATTTT.

This clonotype was seen only a few times. The gene calls are TRBV7-3 and TRBJ1-4; 9 bases map to TRBD1. CDR3 length: 14 residues. Germline lookup yields CDR1 SGHTA and CDR2 FQGTGA. V lost 5 bases and J lost 5; bases outside the gene matches: 3. The CDR3 region has the DNA TGTGCCAGCAGCCAAACAGGGGGCAATGAAAAACTGTTTTTT. Its translation: CASSQTGGNEKLFF.

Details on this clonotype: Since no conserved phenylalanine or tryptophan closes the CDR3, a read error is the likely cause. V gene TRBV19 combines with J gene TRBJ2-5; D gene ambiguous. V lost 0 bases and J lost 1, with 6 bases in between. In germline, CDR1 is LNHDA, CDR2 SQIVND (reference sequence). CDR3 length: 14 residues. The CDR3 protein is CASSIDHAQETQYL. The DNA of the CDR3 is TGTGCCAGTAGTATAGATCACGCCCAAGAGACCCAGTACCTC.

The sample holds a few counts of this clonotype. This sequence joins TRBV4-2 and TRBJ2-1, with TRBD2 as a possible D gene (5 bases). The germline CDR1 and CDR2 sequences are LGHNA and YNFKEQ. The CDR3 is 16 amino acids. Trimming cost V 0 bases and J 0 bases, with 9 bases left between them. The CDR3 spells CASSQEAGSSYNEQFF. CDR3 in DNA: TGTGCCAGCAGCCAAGAGGCGGGTAGCTCCTACAATGAGCAGTTCTTC.

For this clonotype: A junction boundary mismatches the germline segment, possibly from a read error. The rearrangement uses TRBV7-7 and TRBJ2-1; D possibly corresponds to TRBD2 (6 bases). The CDR3 spans 15 residues. Germline-derived CDR1 and CDR2 are SSHAT and FNYEAQ (reference sequence). DNA for the CDR3: TGTGCTAGCAGCTTAGGGCCTAGCGTGGACAATGAGCAGTTCTTC. Translating it yields CASSLGPSVDNEQFF.

This clonotype was picked up a small number of times. V usage is TRBV4-2 and J usage is TRBJ2-2; 11 bases are shared with TRBD2. V dropped 1 base and J dropped 5; count of bases not matched to a gene: 6. CDR3 size: 17 residues. CDR1 is LGHNA, CDR2 YNFKEQ, per germline. In nucleotides, the CDR3 is TGTGCCAGCAGCCAAGGGACTAGCGGGCCTGGTACCGGGGAGCTGTTTTTT. It translates to CASSQGTSGPGTGELFF.

This chain connects TRBV3-1 to TRBJ2-5; 10 bases map to TRBD2. CDR1 and CDR2 (germline): LGHDT, YNNKEL (reference sequence). The V and J ends lost 1 base and 4 bases, in that order; junction bases with no gene match: 3. This CDR3 has 15 residues. The CDR3 nucleotides are TGTGCCAGCAGCCAAGGTAGCGGGAGGATAGAGACCCAGTACTTC. Its protein is CASSQGSGRIETQYF.

This clonotype has a handful of counts. The chain carries TRBV9 and TRBJ2-3, with a tentative D call TRBD2 (6 bases). The CDR3 spans 15 residues. Trimming removed 2 bases from V and 0 bases from J, with 10 bases in between. Germline CDR1 and CDR2: SGDLS and YYNGEE. CDR3 sequence (DNA): TGTGCCAGCAGCGTCTCCGGGACTAGCACAGATACGCAGTATTTT. The encoded protein is CASSVSGTSTDTQYF.

The chain employs TRBV9 and TRBJ2-3; no definite D call. Germline CDR1 is SGDLS and CDR2 is YYNGEE. The V end was cut by 1 base, the J end by 0 bases, with 6 bases between. This CDR3 region has 14 residues. The CDR3 bases are TGTGCCAGCAGCGTACGGAGTAGCACAGATACGCAGTATTTT. Its translation: CASSVRSSTDTQYF.

This clonotype has ten or more counts. The genes are TRBV3-1 and TRBJ1-1; TRBD1 matches at 9 bases. CDR3 length: 14 amino acids. The germline V gene has CDR1 LGHDT and CDR2 YNNKEL (reference sequence). The J segment lost 5 bases and the V segment lost 5 bases, leaving 6 bases of the junction unmatched. The CDR3 region is CASSEQGAGTEAFF. As DNA, the CDR3 is TGTGCCAGCAGCGAACAGGGGGCCGGAACTGAAGCTTTCTTT. Full variable domain (outside the CDR3, taken from reference TRBV3-1 and TRBJ1-1): DTAVSQTPKYLVTQMGNDKSIKCEQNLGHDTMYWYKQDSKKFLKIMFSYNNKELIINETVPNRFSPKSPDKAHLNLHINSLELGDSAVYFCASSEQGAGTEAFFGQGTRLTVV.

At least ten counts were recorded for this clonotype. V usage is TRBV28 and J usage is TRBJ1-2, with TRBD1 matching over 9 bases. The CDR3 has 15 residues. The germline V gene encodes CDR1 MDHEN and CDR2 SYDVKM. V was pared by 7 bases and J by 2 bases, with 8 bases of the junction left unmatched. The CDR3: CASNTNRGHNYGYTF. The CDR3 nucleotides read TGTGCCAGCAACACCAACAGGGGGCACAACTATGGCTACACCTTC.

The V call is TRBV5-8, the J call TRBJ2-7; D is perhaps TRBD1 (6 bases). This CDR3 is 13 amino acids long. Trimming pared 4 bases from V and 7 bases from J, leaving 15 bases between. CDR1 SGHTS and CDR2 YDEGEE come from the germline V gene. CDR3 sequence: CASSHYRADEQYF. Here the CDR3 DNA reads TGTGCCAGCAGCCACTACAGGGCCGATGAGCAGTACTTC. The full variable domain, in which reference TRBV5-8 and TRBJ2-7 provide the parts outside the CDR3, is EAGVTQSPTHLIKTRGQQATLRCSPISGHTSVYWYQQALGLGLQFLLWYDEGEERNRGNFPPRFSGRQFPNYSSELNVNALELEDSALYLCASSHYRADEQYFGPGTRLTVT.

This clonotype was recorded a few times. The V gene is TRBV20-1, the J gene TRBJ2-6; possibly TRBD1 for D (6 bases). CDR1 and CDR2 (germline): DFQATT, SNEGSKA (reference sequence). The CDR3 contains 18 residues. V lost 3 bases and J lost 1, with 19 bases in between. The CDR3 loop reads CSARPPQGRGSGANVLTF. CDR3 bases: TGCAGTGCTAGGCCCCCTCAGGGGCGCGGGTCTGGGGCCAACGTCCTGACTTTC.

This clonotype was observed many times. The J gene is TRBJ2-1, the V gene TRBV10-3; TRBD2 agrees at 8 bases. The germline V gene has CDR1 ENHRY and CDR2 SYGVKD. The CDR3 totals 15 residues. The ends lost 0 bases at V and 3 bases at J; junction bases unmatched: 1. The CDR3 DNA is TGTGCCATCAGTGAGTCTAGCGGGATCTACAATGAGCAGTTCTTC. It yields the protein CAISESSGIYNEQFF.

V gene TRBV9 combines with J gene TRBJ2-7; 10 nucleotides line up with TRBD2. Trimming cost V 4 bases and J 3 bases; bases outside gene matches: 10. This CDR3 has 16 amino acids. Germline CDR1 SGDLS, CDR2 YYNGEE. The CDR3 loop is CASSLQSGRALYEQYF. In DNA, the CDR3 is TGTGCCAGCAGCCTTCAGAGCGGGAGGGCCCTCTACGAGCAGTACTTC.

Comment on this clonotype: A much larger clonotype is one base distant, so this may be a read error. Because the CDR3 is missing its conserved closing phenylalanine or tryptophan, this is likely a read error. CDR3 nucleotides: TGTGCCAGCAGTAACCCAGGGCGGGGGCAGTTCTCC. This encodes CASSNPGRGQFS. This chain joins TRBV12-3 or TRBV12-4 and TRBJ2-1, with D possibly TRBD2 on 6 matching bases. This CDR3 is built from 12 residues. V dropped 5 bases and J dropped 12 bases, with 14 bases sitting between them.

This clonotype was observed a few times. The J gene is TRBJ2-1, the V gene TRBV27; possible D gene TRBD2, 5 bases. Per the germline V gene, CDR1 is MNHEY and CDR2 is SMNVEV (reference sequence). CDR3 length: 19 residues. With 0 bases removed from V and 1 base from J, the gap between germline ends came to 19 bases. The CDR3 nucleotides are TGTGCCAGCAGTTTATCGTGGACTTGGGCCGGGGATTCCTACAATGAGCAGTTCTTC. Residues: CASSLSWTWAGDSYNEQFF.

The sample holds many counts of this clonotype. The chain recombines TRBV2 with TRBJ2-7, with 9 bases aligning to TRBD1. Germline V gene sequence: CDR1 SNHLY, CDR2 FYNNEI. This CDR3 comprises 14 residues. The V and J ends lost 4 bases and 5 bases, in that order; junction bases with no gene match: 6. The CDR3 is CASSAGTGSDEQYF. CDR3 sequence (DNA): TGTGCCAGCAGTGCTGGGACAGGGAGCGACGAGCAGTACTTC.

The J gene is TRBJ2-1, the V gene TRBV27, with D tentatively TRBD2 (6 bases). Deletions cut 3 bases from V and 0 bases from J, with 21 bases between. The CDR3 sequence is 19 residues long. Germline CDR1 and CDR2: MNHEY and SMNVEV (reference sequence). The CDR3 coding sequence is TGTGCCAGCAGTTTCGTCGTCGGTCCTAGCGCCAGCTCCTACAATGAGCAGTTCTTC. Protein sequence: CASSFVVGPSASSYNEQFF.

The table lists this clonotype with a few counts. V and J are TRBV20-1 and TRBJ2-5; 13 bases align to TRBD2. CDR1 DFQATT and CDR2 SNEGSKA come from the germline V gene (reference sequence). V was pared by 6 bases and J by 4 bases, with 2 bases of the junction left unmatched. The CDR3 spans 13 residues. Written as DNA, the CDR3 is TGCAGTGCAGGACTAGCGGGAGCAGAGACCCAGTACTTC. This encodes CSAGLAGAETQYF.

The rearrangement joins TRBV7-6 to TRBJ2-3; D not certain. The germline V gene has CDR1 SGHVS and CDR2 FNYEAQ. V was trimmed by 5 bases and J by 0 bases, leaving 15 bases between them. This CDR3 comprises 16 residues. This chain's CDR3 is CASSETTPRSTDTQYF. CDR3 coding DNA: TGTGCCAGCAGCGAGACGACACCTCGAAGCACAGATACGCAGTATTTT.

This clonotype has a count of ten or more. This sequence joins TRBV20-1 and TRBJ2-7; D is unresolved. Germline V lookup: CDR1 DFQATT, CDR2 SNEGSKA (reference sequence). The CDR3 contains 13 residues. Between the trimmed V and J ends, which lost 6 bases and 2 bases, there was a span of 14 bases. The CDR3 sequence is CSAPPGDTYEQYF. In nucleotides, the CDR3 is TGCAGTGCACCACCTGGGGATACCTACGAGCAGTACTTC.